The 15 T cell receptor beta chains in this list originate from one sample, sequenced in a study of HIV-infected patients and healthy controls. Roughly three months, about 14 weeks, into antiretroviral therapy, follow-up blood was collected. The repertoire came from unfractionated whole blood and reflected all unsorted peripheral T cells. Around 450 ng RNA was reverse transcribed with alpha and beta constant-region primers. Using multiplexing indices, alpha and beta chain libraries were generated apart by chain-specific third strand synthesis. In TCRdb, the 5' RACE reads were re-called with MiXCR into one record per CDR3 protein. The table has 15,000 to 20,000 distinct CDR3 sequences, 8.5% to 9% seen once. The material was blood, obtained during antiretroviral therapy. Source of these receptors: an adult with HIV infection.

This clonotype was detected ten times or more. The rearrangement joins TRBV3-1 to TRBJ2-7, with D possibly being TRBD2 (6 bases). The germline gives CDR1 LGHDT, CDR2 YNNKEL (reference sequence). V was shortened by 4 bases and J by 7 bases, with 20 bases between the two germline ends. This CDR3 has 15 amino acids. The CDR3 DNA follows: TGTGCCAGCAGCCTCGGTCCCCCGGGACTGACGGAGCAGTACTTC. This codes for CASSLGPPGLTEQYF.

The V gene is TRBV6-5, the J gene TRBJ2-2; no definite D call. The length of the CDR3 is 16 residues. CDR1 and CDR2 (germline): MNHEY, SVGAGI. Trimming pared 4 bases from V and 2 bases from J, leaving 14 bases between. Written as DNA, the CDR3 is TGTGCCAGCAGTTTTGTAGGGCAACCCAACACCGGGGAGCTGTTTTTT. This gives the protein CASSFVGQPNTGELFF.

This clonotype was picked up a small number of times. V gene TRBV20-1 combines with J gene TRBJ2-7, with D possibly matching TRBD2 (6 bases). This CDR3 has 14 amino acids. V lost 2 bases, J lost 1 base, and 12 bases lay in between. Germline V lookup: CDR1 DFQATT, CDR2 SNEGSKA (reference sequence). For the CDR3, the DNA is TGCAGTGCTAGATTCCGGGACTGGTCCTACGAGCAGTACTTC. Translated: CSARFRDWSYEQYF.

This clonotype appeared many times. The chain couples TRBV2 to TRBJ1-2; 10 bases match TRBD1. With V trimmed by 6 bases and J by 5 bases, 6 bases remained unmatched. The CDR3 sequence is 14 residues long. Germline V gives CDR1 SNHLY, CDR2 FYNNEI. The CDR3: CASSQTGGRYGYTF. The DNA of the CDR3 is TGTGCCAGCAGCCAGACAGGGGGCAGATATGGCTACACCTTC.

This clonotype was seen many times. The V gene is TRBV20-1, the J gene TRBJ1-1, with no clear D. Trimming shortened V by 3 bases and J by 3 bases, and 8 bases separated the two germline ends. There are 12 residues in the CDR3. Germline loops: CDR1 DFQATT, CDR2 SNEGSKA (reference sequence). The DNA for the CDR3 is TGCAGTGCTAGTTTGGACTACACTGAAGCTTTCTTT. Its translation is CSASLDYTEAFF.

This sequence joins TRBV28 and TRBJ2-7, with D possibly being TRBD1 (5 bases). The V end was cut by 5 bases, the J end by 0 bases, with 14 bases between. Germline V CDR1 and CDR2: MDHEN, SYDVKM. The length of the CDR3 is 15 residues. The CDR3 reads CASSPNRFSSYEQYF. CDR3 nucleotide sequence: TGTGCCAGCAGTCCCAACAGGTTTAGCTCCTACGAGCAGTACTTC.

This clonotype was detected many times. This chain joins TRBV5-1 and TRBJ2-5; D is undetermined. The CDR3 sequence is 13 residues long. CDR1 is SGHRS and CDR2 is YFSETQ in the germline V gene. V lost 0 bases to trimming and J lost 2 bases, with 5 bases between them. This chain's CDR3 is CASSLGQQETQYF. In DNA, the CDR3 is TGCGCCAGCAGCTTGGGGCAGCAAGAGACCCAGTACTTC.

V and J are TRBV5-4 and TRBJ2-5; 7 bases are shared with TRBD2. Trimming cost V 1 base and J 0 bases; bases outside gene matches: 6. The length of the CDR3 is 16 residues. The germline CDR1 and CDR2 sequences are SGHNT and YYREEE (reference sequence). In nucleotides, the CDR3 is TGTGCCAGCAGCTTGAGTGGCGGACTAGACCAAGAGACCCAGTACTTC. It is translated as CASSLSGGLDQETQYF.

This clonotype came up many times. The chain uses TRBV5-1 and TRBJ1-5; no clear D gene. Trimming cost V 0 bases and J 5 bases, with 9 bases left between them. Germline V gives CDR1 SGHRS, CDR2 YFSETQ. The CDR3 is made up of 14 amino acids. In DNA, the CDR3 is TGCGCCAGCAGCTTGGAGGGTAGGGATCAGCCCCAGCATTTT. It yields the protein CASSLEGRDQPQHF. Full variable domain (outside the CDR3, taken from reference TRBV5-1 and TRBJ1-5): KAGVTQTPRYLIKTRGQQVTLSCSPISGHRSVSWYQQTPGQGLQFLFEYFSETQRNKGNFPGRFSGRQFSNSRSEMNVSTLELGDSALYLCASSLEGRDQPQHFGDGTRLSIL.

In its sample, this clonotype was seen many times. The chain is built from TRBV5-5 and TRBJ2-2; the D is unclear. CDR3 size: 14 residues. The V end lost 4 bases, the J end lost 2 bases, and 9 bases lay between the germline ends. CDR1 and CDR2 from the germline V gene are SGHKS and YYEKEE (reference sequence). This chain's CDR3 is CASSLGSNTGELFF. The DNA of the CDR3 is TGTGCCAGCAGCCTAGGATCAAACACCGGGGAGCTGTTTTTT.

This clonotype came up once. V is TRBV7-9 and J is TRBJ2-1, with a weak D call TRBD1 (7 bases). Germline CDR1 is SEHNR and CDR2 is FQNEAQ (reference sequence). V lost 5 bases, J lost 6 bases, and 17 bases lay in between. The CDR3 length is 15 residues. The DNA for the CDR3 is TGTGCCAGCAGCGTTACAGGGGAGGATACCAATGAGCAGTTCTTC. Translating gives CASSVTGEDTNEQFF.

As to this clonotype: Given a much more abundant clone one base away, this may be a read error. The chain has TRBV5-6 and TRBJ1-2; 7 nucleotides match TRBD1. CDR1 and CDR2 (germline): SGHDT, YYEEEE. J was trimmed by 3 bases and V by 2 bases; bases with no gene match: 16. This CDR3 comprises 18 residues. CDR3 residues: CASSFGFLIRGRDYGYTF. In DNA form, the CDR3 reads TGTGCCAGCAGCTTCGGGTTTTTAATTAGGGGGCGCGACTATGGCTACACCTTC.

There are many counts of this clonotype. The genes are TRBV7-9 and TRBJ1-2; D is uncertain. Germline V gene data show CDR1 as SEHNR and CDR2 as FQNEAQ (reference sequence). CDR3 length equals 13 residues. Deletions cut 2 bases from V and 2 bases from J, with 6 bases between. CDR3 region: CASSLWENYGYTF. CDR3 DNA: TGTGCCAGCAGCTTATGGGAGAACTATGGCTACACCTTC.

This clonotype was found many times. The CDR3 spells CASSFKYRGSAEAFF. The CDR3 nucleotides read TGTGCCAGCAGTTTTAAATACAGGGGGAGTGCTGAAGCTTTCTTT. The chain joins TRBV6-5 to TRBJ1-1, with 8 bases fitting TRBD1. J lost 6 bases, V lost 4 bases, and 10 bases had no gene match. The germline V gene has CDR1 MNHEY and CDR2 SVGAGI. CDR3 length equals 15 residues.

This clonotype was picked up many times. This chain joins TRBV14 and TRBJ2-3, with D perhaps TRBD2 (5 bases). CDR1 and CDR2 (germline): SGHDN, FVKESK. With 0 bases removed from V and 4 bases from J, the gap between germline ends came to 17 bases. This CDR3 is built from 17 residues. In nucleotides, the CDR3 is TGTGCCAGCAGCCAAGATATGACTACTGGTTGGCCAGATACGCAGTATTTT. Residues: CASSQDMTTGWPDTQYF. The full variable domain, in which reference TRBV14 and TRBJ2-3 provide the parts outside the CDR3, is EAGVTQFPSHSVIEKGQTVTLRCDPISGHDNLYWYRRVMGKEIKFLLHFVKESKQDESGMPNNRFLAERTGGTYSTLKVQPAELEDSGVYFCASSQDMTTGWPDTQYFGPGTRLTVL.